This TCR beta chain was recovered during a study of T cells in Graves' hyperthyroidism and ophthalmopathy. There are many counts of this clonotype. With V trimmed by 4 bases and J by 0 bases, 5 bases remained unmatched. CDR1 LGHDT and CDR2 YNNKEL come from the germline V gene (reference sequence). The CDR3 extends over 15 amino acids. It was RNA transcripts that yielded the amplified TCR beta CDR3 regions. HTBI primers were employed in a first-round RT-PCR of the TCR CDR3. TCRdb reprocessed the multiplex PCR reads with MiXCR, giving one entry per CDR3 protein. The sample records about 290,000 distinct CDR3 sequences, roughly 15% being singletons.

The source material was blood. The clonotype comes from a man aged 25-45 years with Graves' hyperthyroidism. This chain joins TRBV3-1 and TRBJ2-7; 8 bases align to TRBD2. The CDR3 region is CASSLQTSDSYEQYF. The CDR3 nucleotides read TGTGCCAGCAGCCTCCAGACTAGCGACTCCTACGAGCAGTACTTC.